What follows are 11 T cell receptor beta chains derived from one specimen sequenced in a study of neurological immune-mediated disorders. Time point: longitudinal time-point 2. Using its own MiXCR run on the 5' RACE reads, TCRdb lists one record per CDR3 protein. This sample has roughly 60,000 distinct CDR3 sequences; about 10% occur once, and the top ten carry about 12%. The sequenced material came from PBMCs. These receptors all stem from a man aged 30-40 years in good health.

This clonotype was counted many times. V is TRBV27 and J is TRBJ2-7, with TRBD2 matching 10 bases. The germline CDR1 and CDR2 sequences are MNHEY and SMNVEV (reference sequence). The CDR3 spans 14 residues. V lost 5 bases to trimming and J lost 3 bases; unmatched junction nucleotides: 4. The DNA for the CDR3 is TGTGCCAGCAGTCAACTAGCGGGAAGCTACGAGCAGTACTTC. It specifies CASSQLAGSYEQYF.

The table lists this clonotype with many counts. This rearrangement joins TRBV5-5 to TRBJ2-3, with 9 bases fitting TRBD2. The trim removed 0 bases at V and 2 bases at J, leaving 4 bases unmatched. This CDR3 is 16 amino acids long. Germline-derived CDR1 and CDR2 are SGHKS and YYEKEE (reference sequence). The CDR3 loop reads CASSLGGRADTDTQYF. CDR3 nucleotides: TGTGCCAGCAGCTTGGGCGGGAGGGCCGACACAGATACGCAGTATTTT.

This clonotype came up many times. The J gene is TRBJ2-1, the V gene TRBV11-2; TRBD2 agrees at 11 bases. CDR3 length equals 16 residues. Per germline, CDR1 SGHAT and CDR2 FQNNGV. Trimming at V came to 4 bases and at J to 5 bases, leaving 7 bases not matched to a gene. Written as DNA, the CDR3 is TGTGCCAGCAGCTACCCCGGGACTAGCGGTAACAATGAGCAGTTCTTC. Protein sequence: CASSYPGTSGNNEQFF.

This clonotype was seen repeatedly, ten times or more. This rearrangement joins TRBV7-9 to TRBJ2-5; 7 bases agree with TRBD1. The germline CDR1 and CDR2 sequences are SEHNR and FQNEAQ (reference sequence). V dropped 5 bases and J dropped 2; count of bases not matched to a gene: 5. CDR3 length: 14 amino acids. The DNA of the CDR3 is TGTGCCAGCAGCCACCGGGACAGACAAGAGACCCAGTACTTC. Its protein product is CASSHRDRQETQYF.

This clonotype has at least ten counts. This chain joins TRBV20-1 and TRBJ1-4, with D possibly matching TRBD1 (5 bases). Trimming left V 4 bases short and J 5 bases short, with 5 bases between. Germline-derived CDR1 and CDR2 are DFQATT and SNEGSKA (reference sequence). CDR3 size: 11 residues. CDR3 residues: CSANRNEKLFF. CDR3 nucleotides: TGCAGTGCTAACAGGAATGAAAAACTGTTTTTT.

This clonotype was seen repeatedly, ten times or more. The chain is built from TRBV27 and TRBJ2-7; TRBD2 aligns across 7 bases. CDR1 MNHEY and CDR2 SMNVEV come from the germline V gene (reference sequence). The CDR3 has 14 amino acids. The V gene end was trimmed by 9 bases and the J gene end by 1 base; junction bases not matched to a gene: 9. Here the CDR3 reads CASSRGGSSYEQYF. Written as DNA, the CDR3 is TGTGCCAGTTCTCGGGGCGGGAGTTCCTACGAGCAGTACTTC.

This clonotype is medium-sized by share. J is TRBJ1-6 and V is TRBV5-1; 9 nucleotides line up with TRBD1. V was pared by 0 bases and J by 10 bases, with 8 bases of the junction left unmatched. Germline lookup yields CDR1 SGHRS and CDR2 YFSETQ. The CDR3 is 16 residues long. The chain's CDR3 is CASSLAVQGTGSPLHF. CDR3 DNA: TGCGCCAGCAGCTTGGCCGTCCAGGGGACAGGGTCACCCCTCCACTTT.

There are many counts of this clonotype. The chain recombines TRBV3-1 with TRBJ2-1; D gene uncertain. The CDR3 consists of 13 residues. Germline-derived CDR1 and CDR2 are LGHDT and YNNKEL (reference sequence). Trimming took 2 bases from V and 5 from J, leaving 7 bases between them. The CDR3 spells CASSQMSNNEQFF. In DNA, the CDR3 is TGTGCCAGCAGCCAAATGAGCAACAATGAGCAGTTCTTC.

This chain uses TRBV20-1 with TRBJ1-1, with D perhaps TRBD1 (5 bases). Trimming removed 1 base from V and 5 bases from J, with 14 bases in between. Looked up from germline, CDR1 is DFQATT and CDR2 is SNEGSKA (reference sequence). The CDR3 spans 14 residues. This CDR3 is CSARGPGGGTEAFF. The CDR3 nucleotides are TGCAGTGCTAGAGGCCCGGGGGGTGGAACTGAAGCTTTCTTT.

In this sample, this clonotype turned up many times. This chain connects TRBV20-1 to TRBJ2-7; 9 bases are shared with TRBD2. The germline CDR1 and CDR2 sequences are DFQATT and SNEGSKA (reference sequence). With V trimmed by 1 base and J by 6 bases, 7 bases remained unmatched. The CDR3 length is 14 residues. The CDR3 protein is CSARAGGRASEQYF. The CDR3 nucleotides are TGCAGTGCTAGAGCTGGCGGGAGGGCCAGCGAGCAGTACTTC.

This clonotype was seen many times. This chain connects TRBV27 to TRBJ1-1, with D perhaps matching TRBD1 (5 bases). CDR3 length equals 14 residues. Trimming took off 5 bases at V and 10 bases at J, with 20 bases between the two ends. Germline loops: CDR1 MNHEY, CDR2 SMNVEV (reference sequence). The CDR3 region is CASSHDLQGSAAFF. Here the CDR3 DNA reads TGTGCCAGCAGTCACGACCTCCAGGGTTCGGCAGCTTTCTTT.